The T cell receptor (beta chain) described here comes from a study of OX40 agonist ivuxolimab in advanced cancers. Notes on the study in general: Mean expanded clone counts were higher in CD8+ than CD4+ T cells.

Note on this clone: Its antigen is not identified.

TCRdb's copy holds only in-frame clones and misses some; the assay was immunoSEQ multiplex PCR. The sample has nearly 50,000 clones, around nine tenths seen once. V lost 4 bases and J lost 2; bases outside the gene matches: 14. The germline V gene encodes CDR1 MGHRA and CDR2 YSYEKL. The CDR3 has 17 residues. The sample consisted of CD4+ or CD8+ T cells sorted from blood, taken in a trial of the OX40 agonist ivuxolimab. This TCR came from an adult with an advanced solid tumor such as melanoma, head and neck, liver or kidney cancer. The V call is TRBV4-1, the J call TRBJ2-7; TRBD1 matches 7 bases. In DNA form, the CDR3 reads TGCGCCAGCAGCCCAGACAGTCAGGGACAGATTACCTACGAGCAGTACTTC. This sequence encodes CASSPDSQGQITYEQYF.